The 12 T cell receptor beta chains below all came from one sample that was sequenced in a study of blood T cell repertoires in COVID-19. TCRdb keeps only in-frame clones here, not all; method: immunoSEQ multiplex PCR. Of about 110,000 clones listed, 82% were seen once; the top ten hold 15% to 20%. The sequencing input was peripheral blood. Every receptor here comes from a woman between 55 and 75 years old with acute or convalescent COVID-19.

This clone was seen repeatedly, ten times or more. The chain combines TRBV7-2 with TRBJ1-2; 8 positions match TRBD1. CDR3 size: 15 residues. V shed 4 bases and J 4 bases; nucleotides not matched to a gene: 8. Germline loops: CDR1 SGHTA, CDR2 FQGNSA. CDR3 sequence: CASSSTGEIIYGYTF. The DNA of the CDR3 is TGTGCCAGCAGCTCGACAGGGGAAATTATCTATGGCTACACCTTC.

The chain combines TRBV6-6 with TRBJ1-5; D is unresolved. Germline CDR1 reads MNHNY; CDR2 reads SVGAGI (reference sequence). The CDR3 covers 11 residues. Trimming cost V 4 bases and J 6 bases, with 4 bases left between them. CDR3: CASSSRQPQHF. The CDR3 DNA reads TGTGCCAGCAGTTCCCGTCAGCCCCAGCATTTT.

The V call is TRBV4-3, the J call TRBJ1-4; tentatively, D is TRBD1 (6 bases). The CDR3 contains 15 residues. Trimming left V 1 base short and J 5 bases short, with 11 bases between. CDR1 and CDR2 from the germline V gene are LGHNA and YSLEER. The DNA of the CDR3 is TGCGCCAGCAGCCAAGGACAGGCCGGGAATGAAAAACTGTTTTTT. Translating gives CASSQGQAGNEKLFF.

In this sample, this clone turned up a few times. CDR3 protein: CAISDPKEASQFF. CDR3 DNA sequence: TGTGCCATCAGTGACCCCAAGGAAGCTAGCCAGTTCTTC. V and J are TRBV10-3 and TRBJ2-1; weak D call: TRBD2 (5 bases). V lost 3 bases to trimming and J lost 13 bases, with 16 bases between them. The CDR3 loop spans 13 amino acids. Germline V gene lookup returns CDR1 ENHRY and CDR2 SYGVKD.

DNA of the CDR3: TGTGCCAGCAGCCCGGTTGGAGGATACACTGAAGCTTTCTTT. Its translation: CASSPVGGYTEAFF. V is TRBV11-2 and J is TRBJ1-1; no definite D call. CDR3 length: 14 amino acids. V gave up 5 bases and J gave up 3 bases, with 13 bases separating them. Germline loops: CDR1 SGHAT, CDR2 FQNNGV.

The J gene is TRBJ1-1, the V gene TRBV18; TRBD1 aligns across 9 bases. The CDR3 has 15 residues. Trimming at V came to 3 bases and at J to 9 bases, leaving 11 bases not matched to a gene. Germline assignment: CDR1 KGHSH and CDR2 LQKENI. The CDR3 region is CASSPEQGASDKAFF. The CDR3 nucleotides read TGTGCCAGCTCACCCGAACAGGGGGCATCGGATAAAGCTTTCTTT.

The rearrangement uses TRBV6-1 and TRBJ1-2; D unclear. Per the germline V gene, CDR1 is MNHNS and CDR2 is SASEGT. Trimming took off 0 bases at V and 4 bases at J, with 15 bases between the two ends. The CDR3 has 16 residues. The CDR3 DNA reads TGTGCCAGCAGTGAAGCGTGGGAGGGAGGAGTCTATGGCTACACCTTC. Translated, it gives CASSEAWEGGVYGYTF.

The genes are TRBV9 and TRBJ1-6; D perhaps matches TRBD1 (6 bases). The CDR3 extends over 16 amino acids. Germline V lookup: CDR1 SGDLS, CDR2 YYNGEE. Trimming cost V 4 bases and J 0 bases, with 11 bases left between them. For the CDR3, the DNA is TGTGCCAGCAGCTGGGACACGAGCTCCTATAATTCACCCCTCCACTTT. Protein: CASSWDTSSYNSPLHF.

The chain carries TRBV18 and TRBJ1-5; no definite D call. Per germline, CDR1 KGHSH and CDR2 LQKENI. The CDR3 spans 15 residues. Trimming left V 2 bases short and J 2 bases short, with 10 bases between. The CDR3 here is CASSPEGGGNQPQHF. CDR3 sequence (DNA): TGTGCCAGCTCACCAGAGGGTGGGGGCAATCAGCCCCAGCATTTT.

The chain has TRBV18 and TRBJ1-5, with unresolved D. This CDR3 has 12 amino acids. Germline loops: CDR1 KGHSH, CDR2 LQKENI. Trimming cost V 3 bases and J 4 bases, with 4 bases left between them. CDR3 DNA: TGTGCCAGCTCACCGTCAAATCAGCCCCAGCATTTT. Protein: CASSPSNQPQHF.

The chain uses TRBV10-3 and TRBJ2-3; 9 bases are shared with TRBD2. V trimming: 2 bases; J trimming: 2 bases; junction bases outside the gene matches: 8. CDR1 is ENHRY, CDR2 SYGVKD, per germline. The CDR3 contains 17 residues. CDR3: CAISERRAGGNTDTQYF. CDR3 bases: TGTGCCATCAGTGAGAGAAGGGCGGGGGGGAACACAGATACGCAGTATTTT.

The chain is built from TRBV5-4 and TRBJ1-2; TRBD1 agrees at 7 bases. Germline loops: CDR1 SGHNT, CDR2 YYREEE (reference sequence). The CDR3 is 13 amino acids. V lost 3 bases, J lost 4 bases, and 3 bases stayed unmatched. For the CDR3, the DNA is TGTGCCAGCAGCTCCCCAGGGGGCTATGGCTACACCTTC. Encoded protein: CASSSPGGYGYTF.